Here is one T cell receptor (beta chain) with its context. Its target is unknown. This specimen comes from a study of T cells in women clearing cervical HPV infection. About the research overall: Cases were women with histologically confirmed HPV16-related CIN3 or worse, including a couple of invasive cancers. Blood came at first lesion visit for cases, post-clearance for controls.

General study findings and limits: CIN3+ cases had significantly higher TCR repertoire richness than controls, but evenness did not differ.

TCR beta CDR3 amplified by multiplex PCR from roughly 1,100 ng genomic DNA. Repertoires were generated with immunoSEQ multiplex PCR, while TCRdb's copy carries only in-frame clones and drops some. In all, the sample yields approximately 33,000 clones. Sequencing was performed on blood buffy coat. The source is a woman between 18 and 69 years old with a cervical HPV16 infection that either progressed to CIN3+ or cleared (not recorded which).

The CDR3 bases that were read are TGCAGTGCTACTACACCGGGACAGGGCGTCCCTTTATACGAG. As protein: CSATTPGQGVPLYE. The full CDR3 sequence reads CSATTPGQGVPLYEQYF. The V gene is TRBV20-1, the J gene TRBJ2-7, with 9 bases aligning to TRBD1. The missing CDR3 end, 3 residues past where the read stops, is filled in from the germline J gene. V trimming: 4 bases; J trimming: 4 bases; junction bases outside the gene matches: 17. Germline V lookup: CDR1 DFQATT, CDR2 SNEGSKA (reference sequence). The length of the CDR3 is 17 residues.